This T cell receptor (beta chain) was observed in a study of blood T cell repertoires in COVID-19. Study background: Sites in the United States, Italy and Spain provided acute and convalescent COVID-19 samples.

V was cut by 2 bases and J by 6 bases, with 15 bases left in between. The CDR3 is 14 amino acids. Germline V lookup: CDR1 SGDLS, CDR2 YYNGEE. Here immunoSEQ multiplex PCR was the method, and the copy in TCRdb shows in-frame clones only, minus some. The sample contains roughly 230,000 clones, about 88% of which appear only once. This rearrangement joins TRBV9 to TRBJ2-7; D might be TRBD2 (6 bases). Input material: peripheral blood. The receptor was derived from a man aged 40-49 years with acute or convalescent COVID-19. Here the CDR3 reads CASSVVGGGGEQYF. CDR3 in DNA: TGTGCCAGCAGCGTGGTCGGTGGGGGAGGCGAGCAGTACTTC.